The clone carrying this T cell receptor (beta chain) showed up many times. The sample comes from a study of T-cell reconstitution after alpha-beta-depleted transplantation in children. Using unique molecular identifiers, the investigators prepared the TCRbeta library. TCRdb re-derived calls from the PCR reads in MiXCR, one entry per CDR3 protein. The sample lists roughly 500,000 distinct CDR3 sequences, approximately 13% occurring once. The CDR3 has 13 amino acids. Trimming removed 7 bases at V and 1 base at J, with 10 bases between. This sequence was found in a human donor who donated a stem cell graft to a child with combined immunodeficiency. The V and J genes are TRBV12-3 or TRBV12-4 and TRBJ1-1; no clear D gene. Sample: PBMCs from the stem cell graft donor, taken from the stem cell graft. CDR3: CASTPFENTEAFF. In DNA form, the CDR3 reads TGTGCCAGCACACCTTTTGAGAACACTGAAGCTTTCTTT.